Following are 32 T cell receptor beta chains from one sample sequenced in a study of T cell responses to AZD1222 COVID-19 vaccine. The repertoire was sequenced with immunoSEQ multiplex PCR; TCRdb's copy has only in-frame clones and lacks some. The sample consists of about 110,000 clones, about 86% of them appearing once. The sequences come from peripheral blood, collected on day 0 of AZD1222 vaccination. The receptors stem from an adult in good health.

The chain links TRBV4-3 to TRBJ1-1; unclear D gene. There are 13 residues in the CDR3. V lost 0 bases, J lost 1 base, and 3 bases lay in between. Germline loops: CDR1 LGHNA, CDR2 YSLEER. The CDR3 spells CASSQDRNTEAFF. The CDR3 nucleotides read TGCGCCAGCAGCCAAGATCGGAACACTGAAGCTTTCTTT.

The chain links TRBV28 to TRBJ1-1; TRBD1 is a possible D gene (5 bases). V was clipped by 7 bases and J by 4 bases, with 19 bases between them. The CDR3 totals 15 residues. Looked up from germline, CDR1 is MDHEN and CDR2 is SYDVKM. The CDR3: CASTLGGEGGTEAFF. The CDR3 DNA follows: TGTGCCAGCACCCTTGGGGGGGAGGGTGGCACTGAAGCTTTCTTT.

The chain links TRBV7-2 to TRBJ1-1; possible D gene TRBD1, 6 bases. The CDR3 loop spans 18 amino acids. Trimming pared 5 bases from V and 5 bases from J, leaving 27 bases between. CDR1 and CDR2 (germline): SGHTA, FQGNSA. The DNA of the CDR3 is TGTGCCAGCAGCCCCCCGTTCGGGGGCGGAGGAAGGGGGACTGAAGCTTTCTTT. Its protein product is CASSPPFGGGGRGTEAFF.

The V and J genes are TRBV4-3 and TRBJ1-6, with D maybe TRBD1 (5 bases). CDR1 LGHNA and CDR2 YSLEER come from the germline V gene. Trimming shortened V by 1 base and J by 5 bases, and 12 bases separated the two germline ends. The CDR3 is 16 residues long. The CDR3 DNA is TGCGCCAGCAGCCAAGTTGCAGGGCGACATAATTCACCCCTCCACTTT. It encodes CASSQVAGRHNSPLHF.

This chain joins TRBV10-3 and TRBJ2-7; no clear D gene. In germline, CDR1 is ENHRY, CDR2 SYGVKD. V lost 5 bases and J 1 base, leaving 6 bases between the germline ends. The CDR3 is made up of 12 amino acids. This CDR3 is CAISPESYEQYF. The CDR3 coding sequence is TGTGCCATCAGTCCCGAGTCCTACGAGCAGTACTTC.

The rearrangement joins TRBV19 to TRBJ2-5; D possibly corresponds to TRBD1 (6 bases). Between the trimmed V and J ends, which lost 4 bases and 3 bases, there was a span of 15 bases. This CDR3 contains 15 residues. The germline V gene encodes CDR1 LNHDA and CDR2 SQIVND (reference sequence). Written as DNA, the CDR3 is TGTGCCAGTAGTACCGGACAGAAAAGAGAAGAGACCCAGTACTTC. Translation gives CASSTGQKREETQYF.

V is TRBV5-3 and J is TRBJ2-7; 8 bases fit TRBD1. TRBV5-3 is assigned to the ORF class and has an uncertain function. The CDR3 runs to 15 residues. J gave up 2 bases and V 3 bases, and 7 bases lay outside the gene matches. The CDR3 DNA reads TGTGCCAGAAGCTCTAACCGGGACAGGACCTACGAGCAGTACTTC. Translated, it gives CARSSNRDRTYEQYF.

The chain employs TRBV4-3 and TRBJ2-1; no clear D gene. Per germline, CDR1 LGHNA and CDR2 YSLEER. This CDR3 is built from 17 residues. V gave up 0 bases and J gave up 1 base, with 13 bases separating them. The CDR3 is CASSQDFTPESYNEQFF. The CDR3 nucleotides are TGCGCCAGCAGCCAAGATTTCACTCCCGAGTCCTACAATGAGCAGTTCTTC.

Turning to this clone: The CDR3 end shows no conserved phenylalanine or tryptophan, and so a read error is likely. It is unclear where the CDR3 begins or ends on the DNA, so no DNA is shown, and the CDR3 is as TCRdb lists it. The chain couples TRBV21-1 to TRBJ1-1. TRBV21-1 is shown as a pseudogene. The CDR3 is 13 residues long, counting both termini. CDR3 loop: CASSNPPGCRPPL.

This rearrangement joins TRBV11-2 to TRBJ2-3; 9 nucleotides match TRBD1. The trim removed 5 bases at V and 5 bases at J, leaving 5 bases unmatched. Germline V lookup: CDR1 SGHAT, CDR2 FQNNGV. The CDR3 has 14 residues. The CDR3 DNA reads TGTGCCAGCAGCCCGGGACAGGGAGAAGATACGCAGTATTTT. This encodes CASSPGQGEDTQYF.

The CDR3: CASSLRLGGTDTQYF. CDR3 nucleotide sequence: TGTGCCAGCAGCCTCCGGTTAGGGGGCACAGATACGCAGTATTTT. V is TRBV28 and J is TRBJ2-3; a possible D gene is TRBD1 (5 bases). The CDR3 length is 15 residues. CDR1 is MDHEN, CDR2 SYDVKM, per germline. V lost 6 bases, J lost 1 base, and 14 bases lay in between.

This chain connects TRBV5-1 to TRBJ2-7; D possibly uses TRBD1 or TRBD2 (5 bases each). There are 13 residues in the CDR3. CDR1 SGHRS and CDR2 YFSETQ come from the germline V gene. Trimming pared 0 bases from V and 5 bases from J, leaving 9 bases between. CDR3 bases: TGCGCCAGCAGCTTGGCCAGGGACCACGAGCAGTACTTC. It yields the protein CASSLARDHEQYF.

V gene TRBV28 combines with J gene TRBJ2-3, with D maybe TRBD2 (5 bases). This CDR3 has 15 amino acids. Germline V gene lookup returns CDR1 MDHEN and CDR2 SYDVKM. Trimming stripped 9 bases from V and 2 bases from J, with 18 bases between. CDR3 loop: CASPPGSRNTDTQYF. The CDR3, as DNA: TGTGCCAGTCCTCCGGGATCAAGGAACACAGATACGCAGTATTTT.

This rearrangement joins TRBV5-1 to TRBJ1-2; D might be TRBD1 (5 bases). Germline V lookup: CDR1 SGHRS, CDR2 YFSETQ. The germline V and J ends were trimmed by 0 bases and 5 bases, with 14 bases remaining between them. The CDR3 has 15 amino acids. CDR3 DNA: TGCGCCAGCAGCTTGGAATATGGCAGGGAGTATGGCTACACCTTC. Encoded protein: CASSLEYGREYGYTF.

V gene TRBV9 combines with J gene TRBJ1-3, with 8 bases identical to TRBD1. Unmatched junction bases numbered 8, after V lost 3 bases and J lost 0 bases. The CDR3 covers 17 residues. CDR1 is SGDLS and CDR2 is YYNGEE in the germline V gene. For the CDR3, the DNA is TGTGCCAGCAGCGCGACAGGGGATCGGCCCTCTGGAAACACCATATATTTT. Translation: CASSATGDRPSGNTIYF.

This clone was counted once. The V gene is TRBV7-9, the J gene TRBJ2-5, with 7 bases that match TRBD2. The CDR3 runs to 15 residues. With 6 bases clipped from V and 6 bases from J, the junction kept 13 bases outside the gene matches. Germline V CDR1 and CDR2: SEHNR, FQNEAQ (reference sequence). The CDR3 nucleotides read TGTGCCAGCAGGCCTGCTGGGACTATGGGGCAGACCCAGTACTTC. Amino acid sequence: CASRPAGTMGQTQYF. The full variable domain, with the rest looked up from reference TRBV7-9 and TRBJ2-5, is DTGVSQNPRHKITKRGQNVTFRCDPISEHNRLYWYRQTLGQGPEFLTYFQNEAQLEKSRLLSDRFSAERPKGSFSTLEIQRTEQGDSAMYLCASRPAGTMGQTQYFGPGTRLLVL.

Comments on this clone: Additional DNA sequences in this sample encode the identical CDR3. The CDR3 DNA reads as TGCAGTGCCTTCAGACGGGCTGAAGCTTTCTTT. Translation: CSAFRRAEAFF. The J gene is TRBJ1-1, the V gene TRBV20-1; unclear D gene. The CDR3 totals 11 residues. CDR1 is DFQATT, CDR2 SNEGSKA, per germline (reference sequence). Trimming pared 6 bases from V and 6 bases from J, leaving 11 bases between.

The genes are TRBV5-5 and TRBJ2-2, with TRBD1 matching over 7 bases. This CDR3 is 16 amino acids long. Germline CDR1 is SGHKS and CDR2 is YYEKEE (reference sequence). The V and J ends lost 0 bases and 5 bases, in that order; junction bases with no gene match: 7. The CDR3 region is CASSLDRGLGTGELFF. DNA for the CDR3: TGTGCCAGCAGCTTGGACAGGGGTTTAGGAACCGGGGAGCTGTTTTTT.

This clone showed up just a few times. V usage is TRBV18 and J usage is TRBJ2-5, with 7 bases fitting TRBD2. With 3 bases clipped from V and 4 bases from J, the junction kept 8 bases outside the gene matches. The germline gives CDR1 KGHSH, CDR2 LQKENI. The CDR3 contains 15 residues. This CDR3 reads CASSPSGTNAETQYF. The CDR3 nucleotides read TGTGCCAGCTCACCGTCCGGGACTAATGCAGAGACCCAGTACTTC.

Worth noting for this clone: A read error may account for a junction end that differs from germline. V usage is TRBV4-1 and J usage is TRBJ1-5, with 7 bases matching TRBD1. The CDR3 extends over 11 amino acids. The germline V gene encodes CDR1 MGHRA and CDR2 YSYEKL. This chain's CDR3 is CASSQRDSLYF. CDR3 DNA: TGCGCCAGCAGCCAACGGGACAGTCTATATTTT.

This rearrangement joins TRBV2 to TRBJ2-1; 7 bases line up with TRBD2. The CDR3 loop spans 14 amino acids. V trimming: 6 bases; J trimming: 0 bases; junction bases outside the gene matches: 2. Germline-derived CDR1 and CDR2 are SNHLY and FYNNEI. The CDR3 loop is CASSWGGSYNEQFF. DNA of the CDR3: TGTGCCAGCAGCTGGGGGGGCTCCTACAATGAGCAGTTCTTC.

V gene TRBV19 combines with J gene TRBJ1-5; D is unclear. The CDR3 is made up of 15 amino acids. The V gene's germline CDR1 is LNHDA and CDR2 SQIVND (reference sequence). V was trimmed by 5 bases and J by 5 bases, leaving 16 bases between them. The CDR3 nucleotides read TGTGCCAGTAGTTTCACCAGTTTAACCTATCAGCCCCAGCATTTT. Encoded protein: CASSFTSLTYQPQHF.

V is TRBV6-6 and J is TRBJ1-5; D is unclear. The CDR3 length is 16 residues. Between the trimmed V and J ends, which lost 3 bases and 1 base, there was a span of 13 bases. Germline V CDR1 and CDR2: MNHNY, SVGAGI (reference sequence). The CDR3 loop is CASSYPGLGSNQPQHF. The CDR3, as DNA: TGTGCCAGCAGTTATCCAGGTTTGGGGAGCAATCAGCCCCAGCATTTT.

This sequence joins TRBV19 and TRBJ2-2; possibly TRBD1 or TRBD2 for D (5 bases each). The CDR3 is made up of 13 amino acids. In germline, CDR1 is LNHDA, CDR2 SQIVND (reference sequence). V was pared by 4 bases and J by 9 bases, with 12 bases between. In DNA form, the CDR3 reads TGTGCCAGTAGTAGACAGTGGGAGCGGGAGCTGTTTTTT. Translating gives CASSRQWERELFF.

This chain links TRBV12-3 or TRBV12-4 with TRBJ1-3; D is unresolved. This CDR3 region has 13 residues. V dropped 6 bases and J dropped 4 bases, with 10 bases sitting between them. CDR3 sequence: CASRASQGNTIYF. The CDR3 nucleotides read TGTGCCAGCAGAGCCTCCCAGGGAAACACCATATATTTT.

This clone has only a few counts. V is TRBV4-2 and J is TRBJ2-3, with TRBD2 matching over 9 bases. V lost 0 bases and J lost 1; bases outside the gene matches: 11. Germline loops: CDR1 LGHNA, CDR2 YNFKEQ. There are 19 residues in the CDR3. The DNA for the CDR3 is TGTGCCAGCAGCCAAGACTTCGGCGGGGGGGGCGGAGGCACAGATACGCAGTATTTT. Its protein product is CASSQDFGGGGGGTDTQYF.

V is TRBV14 and J is TRBJ1-6, with unresolved D. The germline V gene has CDR1 SGHDN and CDR2 FVKESK. V was cut by 4 bases and J by 14 bases, with 3 bases left in between. The length of the CDR3 is 9 residues. CDR3 protein: CASSPALHF. CDR3 nucleotides: TGTGCCAGCAGCCCCGCCCTCCACTTT.

Comment on this clone: Other DNA sequences in this specimen translate into the identical CDR3. The chain employs TRBV4-1 and TRBJ1-5; no definite D call. This CDR3 contains 13 residues. V was trimmed by 0 bases and J by 6 bases, leaving 6 bases between them. Germline values: CDR1 MGHRA, CDR2 YSYEKL. The CDR3 sequence: CASSQDLGQPQHF. CDR3 DNA sequence: TGCGCCAGCAGCCAAGATCTGGGTCAGCCCCAGCATTTT.

This rearrangement joins TRBV27 to TRBJ1-1; TRBD1 aligns across 7 bases. The CDR3 totals 15 residues. CDR1 is MNHEY, CDR2 SMNVEV, per germline (reference sequence). V lost 6 bases, J lost 0 bases, and 7 bases stayed unmatched. CDR3 sequence (DNA): TGTGCCAGCAGAACAAGAACAGGGGTGAACACTGAAGCTTTCTTT. As protein: CASRTRTGVNTEAFF.

The V gene is TRBV21-1, the J gene TRBJ2-2. TRBV21-1 is noted as a pseudogene. The CDR3 contains 17 residues. Here the CDR3 reads CASSKLPGANNTGELFF. CDR3 nucleotide sequence: TGTGCCAGCAGCAAATTGCCAGGAGCCAATAACACCGGGGAGCTGTTTTTT.

The gene calls are TRBV11-3 and TRBJ2-2; the D gene is possibly TRBD1 (5 bases). V was cut by 4 bases and J by 7 bases, with 10 bases left in between. This CDR3 has 13 residues. CDR1 is SGHNT, CDR2 YENEEA, per germline. The chain's CDR3 is CASSSRVVGELFF. The CDR3 DNA is TGTGCCAGCAGCTCCAGGGTCGTCGGGGAGCTGTTTTTT.

This chain connects TRBV27 to TRBJ2-7; unclear D gene. The CDR3 covers 14 residues. Trimming removed 2 bases at V and 5 bases at J, with 13 bases between. Germline V CDR1 and CDR2: MNHEY, SMNVEV (reference sequence). CDR3 loop: CASSLSQASDEQYF. The CDR3 DNA reads as TGTGCCAGCAGTTTAAGTCAGGCTTCGGACGAGCAGTACTTC.